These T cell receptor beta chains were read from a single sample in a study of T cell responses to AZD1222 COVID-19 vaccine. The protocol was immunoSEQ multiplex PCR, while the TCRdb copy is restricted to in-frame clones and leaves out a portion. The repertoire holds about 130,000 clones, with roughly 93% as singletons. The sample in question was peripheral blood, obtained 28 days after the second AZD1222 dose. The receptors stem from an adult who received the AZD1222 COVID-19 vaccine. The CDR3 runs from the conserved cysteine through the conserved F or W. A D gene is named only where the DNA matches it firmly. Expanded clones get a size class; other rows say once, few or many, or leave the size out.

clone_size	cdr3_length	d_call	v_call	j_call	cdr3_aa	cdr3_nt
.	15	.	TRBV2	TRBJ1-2	CASRRGSTYNYGYTF	TGTGCCAGCAGGAGGGGCTCGACTTATAACTATGGCTACACCTTC
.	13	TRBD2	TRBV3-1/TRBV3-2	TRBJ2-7	CASSHPGTSEQYF	TGTGCCAGCAGCCATCCCGGGACTAGCGAGCAGTACTTC
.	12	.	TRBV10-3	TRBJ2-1	CAISEFQGEQFF	TGTGCCATCAGTGAGTTCCAGGGTGAGCAGTTCTTC
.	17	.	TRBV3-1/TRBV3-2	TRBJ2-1	CASSQDQVRDLRGEQFF	TGTGCCAGCAGCCAAGATCAGGTACGCGATCTACGGGGCGAGCAGTTCTTC
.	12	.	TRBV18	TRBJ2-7	CASSPGWGEQYF	TGTGCCAGCTCACCTGGGTGGGGCGAGCAGTACTTC
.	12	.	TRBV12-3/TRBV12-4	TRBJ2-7	CASSPDNYEQYF	TGTGCCAGCAGTCCGGACAACTACGAGCAGTACTTC
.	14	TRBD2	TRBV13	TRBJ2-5	CASSLSSGRETQYF	TGTGCCAGCAGCTTATCTAGCGGTCGCGAGACCCAGTACTTC
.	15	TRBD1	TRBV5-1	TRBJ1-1	CASSLAGQGHTEAFF	TGCGCCAGCAGCTTGGCGGGACAGGGACACACTGAAGCTTTCTTT
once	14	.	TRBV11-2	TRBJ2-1	CASSLAGTYNEQFF	TGTGCCAGCAGCTTGGCAGGTACTTACAATGAGCAGTTCTTC
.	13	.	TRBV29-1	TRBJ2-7	CSVEISGLSEQYF	TGCAGCGTTGAAATTTCGGGGTTAAGCGAGCAGTACTTC
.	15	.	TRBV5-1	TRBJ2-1	CASSSYRAGRDEQFF	TGCGCCAGCAGCTCGTACAGGGCGGGCAGGGATGAGCAGTTCTTC
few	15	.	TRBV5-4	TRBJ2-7	CASSLGQGYTYEQYF	TGTGCCAGCAGCTTGGGGCAGGGATATACCTACGAGCAGTACTTC
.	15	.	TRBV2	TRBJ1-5	CASSGAQGKVQPQHF	TGTGCCAGCAGTGGCGCTCAGGGAAAGGTTCAGCCCCAGCATTTT
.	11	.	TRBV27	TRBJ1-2	CASSGGYGYTF	TGTGCCAGCAGTGGGGGCTATGGCTACACCTTC
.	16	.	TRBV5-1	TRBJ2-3	CASSPSGGLVSDTQYF	TGCGCCAGCAGCCCATCAGGGGGACTAGTTTCAGATACGCAGTATTTT
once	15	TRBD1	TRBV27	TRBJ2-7	CASSSNRGPPYEQYF	TGTGCCAGCAGTTCCAACAGGGGGCCACCCTACGAGCAGTACTTC
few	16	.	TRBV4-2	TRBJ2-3	CASSRGEDSSTDTQYF	TGTGCCAGCAGTCGTGGGGAGGACTCTAGCACAGATACGCAGTATTTT
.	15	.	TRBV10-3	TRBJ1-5	CATGSYVDLNQPQHF	TGTGCCACTGGGTCATATGTGGATCTGAATCAGCCCCAGCATTTT
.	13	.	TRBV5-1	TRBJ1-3	CASRSGNGNTIYF	TGCGCCAGCAGATCGGGGAATGGAAACACCATATATTTT
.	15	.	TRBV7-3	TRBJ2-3	CASSPGGGRTDTQYF	TGTGCCAGCAGCCCAGGGGGGGGCCGGACAGATACGCAGTATTTT
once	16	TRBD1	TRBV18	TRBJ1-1	CASYPGQVGANTEAFF	TGTGCCAGCTACCCGGGACAGGTCGGGGCGAACACTGAAGCTTTCTTT
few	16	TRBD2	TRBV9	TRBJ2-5	CASSVGSGGYQETQYF	TGTGCCAGCAGCGTAGGTAGCGGGGGGTACCAAGAGACCCAGTACTTC
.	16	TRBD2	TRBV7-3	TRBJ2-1	CASSSVAGVSYNEQFF	TGTGCCAGCAGCTCGGTAGCGGGGGTCTCCTACAATGAGCAGTTCTTC
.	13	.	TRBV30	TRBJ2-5	CAWSEGVGQGQYF	TGTGCCTGGAGTGAAGGTGTGGGGCAAGGCCAGTACTTC
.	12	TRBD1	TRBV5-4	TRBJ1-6	CASSPDRAPLHF	TGTGCCAGCAGCCCTGACAGGGCACCCCTCCACTTT
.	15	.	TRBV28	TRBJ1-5	CASSLPTGSNQPQHF	TGTGCCAGCAGTTTACCCACAGGTAGCAATCAGCCCCAGCATTTT
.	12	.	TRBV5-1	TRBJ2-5	CASSQGAETQYF	TGCGCCAGCAGCCAGGGTGCAGAGACCCAGTACTTC